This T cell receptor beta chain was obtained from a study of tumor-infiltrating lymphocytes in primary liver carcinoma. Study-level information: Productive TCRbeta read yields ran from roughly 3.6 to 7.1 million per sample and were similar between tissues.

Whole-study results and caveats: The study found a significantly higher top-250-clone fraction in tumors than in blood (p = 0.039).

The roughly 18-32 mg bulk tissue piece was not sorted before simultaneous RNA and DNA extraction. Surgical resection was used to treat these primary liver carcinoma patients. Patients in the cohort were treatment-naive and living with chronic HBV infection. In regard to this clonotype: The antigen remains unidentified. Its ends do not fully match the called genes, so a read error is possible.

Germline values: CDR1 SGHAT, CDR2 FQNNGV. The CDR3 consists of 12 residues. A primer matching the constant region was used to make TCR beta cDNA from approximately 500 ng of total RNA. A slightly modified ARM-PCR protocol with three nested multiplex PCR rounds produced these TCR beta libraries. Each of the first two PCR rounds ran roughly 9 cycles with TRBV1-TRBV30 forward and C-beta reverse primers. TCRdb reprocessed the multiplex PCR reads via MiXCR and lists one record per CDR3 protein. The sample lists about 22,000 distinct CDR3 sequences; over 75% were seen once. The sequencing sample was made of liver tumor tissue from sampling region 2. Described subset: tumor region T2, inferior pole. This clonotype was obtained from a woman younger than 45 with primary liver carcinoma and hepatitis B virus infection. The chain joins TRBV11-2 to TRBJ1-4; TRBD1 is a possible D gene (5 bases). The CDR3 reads CASSPRGRKLFF. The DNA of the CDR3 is TGCGCCAGCAGCCCCCGGGGGAGAAAACTGTTTTTT.